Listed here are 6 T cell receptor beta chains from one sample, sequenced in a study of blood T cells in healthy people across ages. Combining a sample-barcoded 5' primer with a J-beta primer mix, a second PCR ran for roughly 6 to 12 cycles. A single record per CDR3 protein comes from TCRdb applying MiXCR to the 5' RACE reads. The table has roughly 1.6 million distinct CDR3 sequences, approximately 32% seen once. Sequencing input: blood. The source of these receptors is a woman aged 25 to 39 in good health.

This chain's CDR3 is CASSLMGNTEAFF. The CDR3 DNA sequence: TGTGCCAGCAGCTTGATGGGGAACACTGAAGCTTTCTTT. The chain links TRBV7-9 to TRBJ1-1, with no clear D. The CDR3 has 13 residues. Germline V gene lookup returns CDR1 SEHNR and CDR2 FQNEAQ (reference sequence). Trimming cost V 3 bases and J 1 base, with 6 bases left between them.

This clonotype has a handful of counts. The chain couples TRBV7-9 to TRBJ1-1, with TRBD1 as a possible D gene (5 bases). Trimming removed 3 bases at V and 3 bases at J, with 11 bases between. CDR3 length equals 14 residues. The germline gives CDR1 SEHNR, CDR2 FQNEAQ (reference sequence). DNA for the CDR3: TGTGCCAGCAGCTTGGGGGTGGGGGACACTGAAGCTTTCTTT. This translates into CASSLGVGDTEAFF.

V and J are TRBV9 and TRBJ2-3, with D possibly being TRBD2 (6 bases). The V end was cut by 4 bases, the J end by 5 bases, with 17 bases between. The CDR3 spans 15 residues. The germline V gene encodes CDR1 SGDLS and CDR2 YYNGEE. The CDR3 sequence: CASSRRGGGKDTQYF. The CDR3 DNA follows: TGTGCCAGCAGCAGACGGGGCGGCGGGAAAGATACGCAGTATTTT.

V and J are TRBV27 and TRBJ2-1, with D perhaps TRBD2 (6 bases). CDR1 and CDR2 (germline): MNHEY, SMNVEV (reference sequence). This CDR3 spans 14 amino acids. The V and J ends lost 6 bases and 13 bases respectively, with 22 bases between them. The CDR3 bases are TGTGCCAGCAGGTTCCGGACTAACTCCAATCATCAGTTCTTC. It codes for CASRFRTNSNHQFF.

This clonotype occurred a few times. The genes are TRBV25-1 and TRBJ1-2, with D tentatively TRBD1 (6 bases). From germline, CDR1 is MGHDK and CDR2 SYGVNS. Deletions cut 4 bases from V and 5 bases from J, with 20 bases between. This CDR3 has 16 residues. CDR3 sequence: CASSGPGTRRGYGYTF. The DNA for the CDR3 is TGTGCCAGCAGTGGCCCGGGGACACGGCGAGGGTATGGCTACACCTTC.

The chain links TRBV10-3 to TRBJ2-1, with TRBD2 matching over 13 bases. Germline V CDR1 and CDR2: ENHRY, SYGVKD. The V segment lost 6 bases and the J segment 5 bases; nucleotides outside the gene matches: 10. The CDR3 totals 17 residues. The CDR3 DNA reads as TGTGCCATCAGCGTAGGACTAGCGGGGGACGGGAACAATGAGCAGTTCTTC. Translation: CAISVGLAGDGNNEQFF.